The present entry profiles one T cell receptor (beta chain) with its context. Its antigen is unknown. Base qualities are not recorded, but no much larger clone differs from it by a single base. Taken from the germline V gene, the CDR1 and CDR2 loops are SGHRS and YFSETQ. Including cysteine and phenylalanine, the CDR3 has 15 amino acids. Solely the CDR3 DNA is kept, with 45 bases framed from the first base. V loses 0 bases, J loses 9 bases, and the germline ends lie 13 bases apart. A second Seattle source provided samples from volunteer blood donors who had recovered from COVID-19. The collaborating institutions used their own protocols to collect whole blood in K2EDTA tubes. Collaborator samples were shipped for TCRbeta analysis as frozen whole blood, isolated PBMCs, or DNA extracted from either sample type. The immunoSEQ Assay, a bias-controlled multiplex PCR, was used to amplify TCRbeta CDR3 regions from genomic DNA. The source study handled its data this way. The number of nucleated cells in each sample was estimated by amplification of reference gene primers within the assay. To quantify the absolute abundance of each unique TCRbeta CDR3 rearrangement, sequence reads were collapsed and filtered. For each sample, productive Simpson clonality was calculated by taking the square root of Simpson's diversity index across productive rearrangements. This immuneACCESS table, as held by TCRdb, lists in-frame sequences with V and J called but not all clones. Of the missing ones, under half trace to an unresolved V gene in checked studies; the others have no known cause. V and J calls plus clone size are reproduced from that table; the DNA served to infer D and trimming. Counted in this sample were about 240,000 clones; under 85% of them appeared once. Together, the top ten hold around 2% of the sample.

This record comes from a study of blood T cell repertoires in COVID-19 (dated by TCRdb to about 2020). The study in broad terms: Samples covering the acute and convalescent phases of COVID-19 were provided by collaborators in the United States, Italy and Spain. A de-identified subject ID, COVID-19 status, age in years and sex were almost always included in the sample metadata. The repertoires were released in a freely available public database intended as a resource for research on the immune response to SARS-CoV-2. The samples were drawn from two sources: the first 160 participants of the ongoing ImmuneRACE study, and fewer than 1,500 subjects contributed by 6 global collaborators. The prospective study material was composed of cDNA or gDNA derived from T cells, B-cell-depleted T cells, or PBMCs. HLA class I and class II types, where available, came from metadata supplied by the sample provider rather than from assay-based typing. Subjects who had been exposed to COVID-19, were actively infected with it, or had recovered from it provided the deeply sampled blood TCRbeta repertoires that made up the dataset.

General findings and caveats noted by the study authors: The quantity of clinical and demographic metadata differed by source and by participant and was supplied without curation.

Sequenced sample: peripheral blood. The V and J segments used are TRBV5-1 and TRBJ1-6; the D gene is not confidently resolved. The clonotype comes from a man younger than 45 who had recovered from COVID-19. The bases are TGCGCCAGCAGCTTGGCCGGTGCGGTACGTTCACCCCTCCACTTT. It codes for CASSLAGAVRSPLHF.